Following are 2 T cell receptor beta chains from one sample sequenced in a study of T cells after yellow fever vaccination. TCRdb processed the 5' RACE reads anew with MiXCR; each CDR3 protein has one entry. The profile shows a few hundred thousand distinct CDR3 sequences, over 4% of them singletons. Sample: PBMCs, taken 5 days after the yellow fever booster vaccination. The receptors were sampled from a young man who received the YFV17D yellow fever vaccine.

This clonotype was picked up many times. The chain joins TRBV27 to TRBJ1-2; perhaps TRBD1 as D (6 bases). Germline CDR1 reads MNHEY; CDR2 reads SMNVEV (reference sequence). Between the trimmed V and J ends, which lost 2 bases and 4 bases, there was a span of 11 bases. CDR3 size: 14 residues. CDR3 amino acids: CASSLRTGIYGYTF. Written as DNA, the CDR3 is TGTGCCAGCAGTTTACGTACAGGGATCTATGGCTACACCTTC.

This clonotype was counted only a few times. The chain carries TRBV5-1 and TRBJ2-6; the match to TRBD1 covers 7 bases. Germline V gene lookup returns CDR1 SGHRS and CDR2 YFSETQ. This CDR3 spans 17 amino acids. Trimming at V came to 4 bases and at J to 2 bases, leaving 9 bases not matched to a gene. Here the CDR3 DNA reads TGCGCCAGCAGCGCGACAGGGCCTGGAGCTGGGGCCAACGTCCTGACTTTC. It encodes CASSATGPGAGANVLTF. Drawing the rest from reference TRBV5-1 and TRBJ2-6, the complete variable domain is KAGVTQTPRYLIKTRGQQVTLSCSPISGHRSVSWYQQTPGQGLQFLFEYFSETQRNKGNFPGRFSGRQFSNSRSEMNVSTLELGDSALYLCASSATGPGAGANVLTFGAGSRLTVL.